Listed below are T cell receptor beta chains from one sample, sequenced in a study of control samples from healthy donors and cancer patients. Using immunoSEQ multiplex PCR, the repertoire was profiled, and TCRdb retains in-frame clones only, with some absent. Of some 110,000 clones listed, around 89% are singletons. Sequenced input: PBMCs. The receptors derive from a woman between 50 and 59 years old with colorectal cancer. CDR3s include the opening cysteine and the closing phenylalanine or tryptophan. A D gene is named only where the DNA matches it firmly. Some rows have no size entry. The others give once, few or many, or a class for an expanded clone.

. TRBJ1-2 . TRBV30 TGTGCCTGGAGTGTTTTGACAGCCTCTGGCTACACCTTC CAWSVLTASGYTF
. TRBJ2-3 . TRBV11-2 TGTGCCAGCACCGGGGGCACAGATACGCAGTATTTT CASTGGTDTQYF
. TRBJ2-7 . TRBV7-8 TGTGCCAGCAGCCCGGATGGGACTTCTACCTACGAGCAGTACTTC CASSPDGTSTYEQYF
. TRBJ1-1 . TRBV3-1/TRBV3-2 TGTGCCAGCAGCCAAGACAGGCAGAAAGCTTTCTTT CASSQDRQKAFF
. TRBJ1-1 . TRBV9 TGTGCCAGCAGCACACTGAGTGGGTTTGGCACTGAAGCTTTCTTT CASSTLSGFGTEAFF
. TRBJ2-3 . TRBV3-1/TRBV3-2 TGTGCCAGCAGCCAAGTGGGGACGGGCCACCCTGGCACAGATACGCAGTATTTT CASSQVGTGHPGTDTQYF
. TRBJ2-3 TRBD2 TRBV3-1/TRBV3-2 TGTGCCAGCAGCCAAGAGTGGGGACTAGCGGACACAGATACGCAGTATTTT CASSQEWGLADTDTQYF
. TRBJ2-1 . TRBV28 TGTGCCAGCAGTTTAGTAGGACATGTCCCAAACAATGAGCAGTTCTTC CASSLVGHVPNNEQFF
. TRBJ1-5 . TRBV4-2 TGTGCCAGCAGCCAAGATCTCGTCGGGCCCCAGCCCCAGCATTTT CASSQDLVGPQPQHF
. TRBJ1-1 . TRBV18 TGTGCCAGCTCACCAGCCGGGACGACGGCTTTCTTT CASSPAGTTAFF
. TRBJ1-2 . TRBV27 TGTGCCAGCAGTTCCCAGGGGACCTATGGCTACACCTTC CASSSQGTYGYTF
few TRBJ2-7 TRBD2 TRBV30 TGTGCCTGTTACCCGGGACTAGCGGGAGTGGGGGCCTACGAGCAGTACTTC CACYPGLAGVGAYEQYF
. TRBJ1-2 . TRBV6-5 TGTGCCAGCAGCCAACAGACCAACTATGGCTACACCTTC CASSQQTNYGYTF
. TRBJ2-1 TRBD2 TRBV18 TGTGCCAGCTCCCGCACGGGAGGGCCTAGGAATGAGCAGTTCTTC CASSRTGGPRNEQFF
. TRBJ2-2 . TRBV20-1 TGCAGTGCTAGTGGGGTGGGTTTAGGGGAGCTGTTTTTT CSASGVGLGELFF
. TRBJ1-2 . TRBV28 TGTGCCAGCAGGTGGGACAACTATGGCTACACCTTC CASRWDNYGYTF
once TRBJ2-2 . TRBV9 TGTGCCAGCAGCCGGAGGGGGCAGGGCGGGGAGCTGTTTTTT CASSRRGQGGELFF
. TRBJ2-5 TRBD2 TRBV11-2 TGTGCCAGCAGCTTAGCGGGAGGGGAGACCCAGTACTTC CASSLAGGETQYF
. TRBJ2-3 TRBD2 TRBV7-3 TGTGCCAGCAGCCAGGGACTAGCGGGGGGACGTGATACGCAGTATTTT CASSQGLAGGRDTQYF
. TRBJ2-1 . TRBV27 TGTGCCAGCAGTTTTCGGCCCCCCTACAATGAGCAGTTCTTC CASSFRPPYNEQFF
. TRBJ2-1 TRBD2 TRBV11-3 TGTGCCAGCAGCTCAAGCGGGAGCTCCTACAATGAGCAGTTCTTC CASSSSGSSYNEQFF
. TRBJ1-4 . TRBV3-1/TRBV3-2 TGTGCCAGCAGCCAAGCCGGTCAACTGTTTTTT CASSQAGQLFF
. TRBJ2-7 . TRBV6-5 TGTGCCAGCGCCCGTGGGGGTAGTCGCTACGAGCAGTACTTC CASARGGSRYEQYF
. TRBJ2-7 TRBD1 TRBV9 TGTGCCAGCAGCGTCGCAGGGGGTAGTGGCTACGAGCAGTACTTC CASSVAGGSGYEQYF
. TRBJ2-5 . TRBV29-1 TGCAGCGTTATCCTCATAGAGACCCAGTACTTC CSVILIETQYF
few TRBJ2-2 . TRBV5-8 TGTGCCAGCAGCCCTAGGCGGGGGAACACCGGGGAGCTGTTTTTT CASSPRRGNTGELFF
. TRBJ2-1 . TRBV5-1 TGCGCCAGCAGTCGTACAGGACCACCCAACAATGAGCAGTTCTTC CASSRTGPPNNEQFF
. TRBJ2-2 TRBD2 TRBV2 TGTGCCAGCAGTGAACTTCCCGGGGGGGTCACCGGGGAGCTGTTTTTT CASSELPGGVTGELFF
once TRBJ1-1 . TRBV12-5 TGTGCTAGTGGTCCTAACACTGAAGCTTTCTTT CASGPNTEAFF
once TRBJ1-5 TRBD1 TRBV28 TGTGCCAGCAGAAAGGAGACAGGGGATAATCAGCCCCAGCATTTT CASRKETGDNQPQHF
once TRBJ2-6 . TRBV2 TGTGCCAGCAGTGAATCTGGGGCCAACGTCCTGACTTTC CASSESGANVLTF
. TRBJ1-6 . TRBV2 TGTGCCAGCAGTGAAGTTGGCGAGGGCCTCCACTTT CASSEVGEGLHF
. TRBJ1-3 TRBD1 TRBV6-2/TRBV6-3 TGTGCCAGCAGCTTCGCATCACAGGGGGCTGGAAACACCATATATTTT CASSFASQGAGNTIYF
once TRBJ2-1 . TRBV9 TGTGCCAGCAGCTTCCACCATGAGCAGTTCTTC CASSFHHEQFF
once TRBJ2-7 TRBD2 TRBV7-3 TGTGCCAGCAGCGTAGCGGGGGGGTCCTACGAGCAGTACTTC CASSVAGGSYEQYF
. TRBJ2-3 . TRBV6-5 TGTGCCGTTACTCAGAGGAGGGCAGATACGCAGTATTTT CAVTQRRADTQYF
. TRBJ1-4 . TRBV2 TGTGCCAGCTGTGGCAGGGGTTCAACTAATGAAAAACTGTTTTTT CASCGRGSTNEKLFF
. TRBJ2-2 . TRBV9 TGTGCCAGCAGCGTAGTCGGGGCCGGGGAGCTGTTTTTT CASSVVGAGELFF
. TRBJ2-2 . TRBV12-3/TRBV12-4 TGTGCCAGCAGTCTCCCAATCGGGGAGCTGTTTTTT CASSLPIGELFF
. TRBJ2-1 TRBD1 TRBV7-2 TGTGCCAGCAGCGGTGGGGGACAGGGAAATGAGCAGTTCTTC CASSGGGQGNEQFF
. TRBJ1-2 TRBD1 TRBV5-4 TGTGCCAGCAGCTTAGAGGACAGGCTGGGCTATGGTTACACCTTC CASSLEDRLGYGYTF
. TRBJ1-2 . TRBV2 TGTGCCAGCAGTGAAAACAGATCGAGATATGGCTACACCTTC CASSENRSRYGYTF
. TRBJ1-2 TRBD1 TRBV19 TGTGCCAGTAATACAGGGGGCTGGACCGATAACTATGGCTACACCTTC CASNTGGWTDNYGYTF
. TRBJ1-1 TRBD1 TRBV7-3 TGTGCCAGCAGCCCGACAGGGAGGGACACTGAAGCTTTCTTT CASSPTGRDTEAFF
. TRBJ2-7 . TRBV7-9 TGTGCCAGCAGCTTCTCCATCTACGAGCAGTACTTC CASSFSIYEQYF
. TRBJ1-6 . TRBV19 TGTGCCAGTGCCGCCGGGAGGACTTATTCACCCCTCCACTTT CASAAGRTYSPLHF
. TRBJ2-7 TRBD1 TRBV2 TGTGCCAGCAGGATCGACAGGGCCGAGCAGTACTTC CASRIDRAEQYF
. TRBJ1-2 . TRBV3-1/TRBV3-2 TGTGCCAGCAGCCAAGATGGGGGGGCGGGTGGCTACACCTTC CASSQDGGAGGYTF
. TRBJ2-5 . TRBV6-5 TGTGCCAGCAGCAAAACAGAATACCAAGAGACCCAGTACTTC CASSKTEYQETQYF
once TRBJ1-1 . TRBV5-1 TGCGCCAGCAGCTACTACAGTAGCTCTGAAGCTTTCTTT CASSYYSSSEAFF
. TRBJ2-1 . TRBV14 TGTGCCAGCAGCCAAGCCCCTGGAGCTGAGCAGTTCTTC CASSQAPGAEQFF
. TRBJ1-2 . TRBV28 TGTGCCAGCAGTTTATATAACAGGGCGGGCTATGGCTACACCTTC CASSLYNRAGYGYTF
. TRBJ1-2 . TRBV3-1/TRBV3-2 TGTGCCAGCAGCCCCGACAGCTGGGGCTACACCTTC CASSPDSWGYTF
. TRBJ2-3 TRBD2 TRBV3-1/TRBV3-2 TGTGCCAGCAGCCCGGGAAGGGAGGGTTGGCGGCCCACAGATACGCAGTATTTT CASSPGREGWRPTDTQYF
. TRBJ1-5 . TRBV2 TGTGCCAGCAGTGATGATTTGGGAAATCAGCCCCAGCATTTT CASSDDLGNQPQHF
. TRBJ1-2 . TRBV19 TGTGCCAGTAGTATGGGACGAATCTATGGCTACACCTTC CASSMGRIYGYTF
. TRBJ1-1 . TRBV14 TGTGCCAGCAGCCTAGGGCTGGACACTGAAGCTTTCTTT CASSLGLDTEAFF